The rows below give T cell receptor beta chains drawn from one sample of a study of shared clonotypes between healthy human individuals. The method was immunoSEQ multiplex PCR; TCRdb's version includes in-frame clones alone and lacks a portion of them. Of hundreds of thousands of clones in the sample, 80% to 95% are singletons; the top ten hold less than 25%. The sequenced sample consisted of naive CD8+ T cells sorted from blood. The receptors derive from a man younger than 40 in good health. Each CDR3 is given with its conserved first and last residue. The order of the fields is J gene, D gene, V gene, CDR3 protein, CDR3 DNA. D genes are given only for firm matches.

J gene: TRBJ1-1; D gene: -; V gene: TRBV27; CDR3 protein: CASSSGGANTEAFF; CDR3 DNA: TGTGCCAGCAGTTCGGGGGGCGCGAACACTGAAGCTTTCTTT
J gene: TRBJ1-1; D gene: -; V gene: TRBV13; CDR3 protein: CASSEGRQLNTEAFF; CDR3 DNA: TGTGCCAGCTCAGAAGGGAGACAGTTGAACACTGAAGCTTTCTTT
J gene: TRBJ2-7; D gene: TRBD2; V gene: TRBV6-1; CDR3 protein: CASSESLIGGGTYEQYF; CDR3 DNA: TGTGCCAGCAGTGAATCGTTAATTGGCGGGGGGACCTACGAGCAGTACTTC
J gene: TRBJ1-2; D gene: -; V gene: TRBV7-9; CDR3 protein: CASSPRDNLYGYTF; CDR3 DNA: TGTGCCAGCAGTCCACGGGACAATCTCTATGGCTACACCTTC
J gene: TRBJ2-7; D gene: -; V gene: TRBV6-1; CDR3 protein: CASRQSPTGTAEQYF; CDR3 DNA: TGTGCCAGCAGACAAAGCCCTACCGGCACCGCCGAGCAGTACTTC
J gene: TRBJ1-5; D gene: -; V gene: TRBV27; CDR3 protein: CATRGQGDQPQHF; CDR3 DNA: TGTGCCACCCGGGGACAAGGAGATCAGCCCCAGCATTTT
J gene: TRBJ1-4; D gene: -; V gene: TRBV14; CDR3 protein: CASSQPQASFEKLFF; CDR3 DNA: TGTGCCAGCAGCCAACCTCAGGCTTCCTTTGAAAAACTGTTTTTT
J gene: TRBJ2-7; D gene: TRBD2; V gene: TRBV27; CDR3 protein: CASRTSGFSEQYF; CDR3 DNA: TGTGCCAGCAGGACTAGCGGGTTTTCCGAGCAGTACTTC
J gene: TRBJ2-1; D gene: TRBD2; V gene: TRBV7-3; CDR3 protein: CASSAHGTTNNEQFF; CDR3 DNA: TGTGCCAGCAGCGCCCACGGGACTACCAACAATGAGCAGTTCTTC
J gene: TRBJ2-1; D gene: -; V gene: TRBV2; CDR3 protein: CASNTGTYVHNEQFF; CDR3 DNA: TGTGCCAGCAATACCGGGACATACGTCCACAATGAGCAGTTCTTC
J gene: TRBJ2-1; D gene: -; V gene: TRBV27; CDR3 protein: CASSLITGLATYNEQFF; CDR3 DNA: TGTGCCAGCAGTTTAATTACCGGGCTAGCCACCTACAATGAGCAGTTCTTC
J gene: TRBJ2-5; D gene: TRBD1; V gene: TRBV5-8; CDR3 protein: CASSFGTGGLETQYF; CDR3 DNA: TGTGCCAGCAGCTTCGGGACAGGGGGCTTGGAGACCCAGTACTTC
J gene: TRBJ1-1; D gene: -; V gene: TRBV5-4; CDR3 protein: CASSYTGINTEAFF; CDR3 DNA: TGTGCCAGCAGCTACACAGGAATCAACACTGAAGCTTTCTTT
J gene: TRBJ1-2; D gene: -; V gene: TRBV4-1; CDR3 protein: CASSYRGAGFHNYGYTF; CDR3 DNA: TGCGCCAGCAGCTACAGAGGGGCCGGCTTTCATAACTATGGCTACACCTTC